These 2 T cell receptor beta chains share one sample of origin, sequenced in a study of cytomegalovirus exposure and HLA in healthy donors. The PCR had 60 Vbeta and 13 Jbeta primers. Libraries were prepared by immunoSEQ multiplex PCR; TCRdb keeps only in-frame clonotypes and omits some of them. The repertoire holds some 210,000 clones, with 70% to 80% as singletons. The specimen was PBMCs. The receptors were gathered from a woman aged 25 to 39 in good health and CMV-seropositive.

The gene calls are TRBV2 and TRBJ2-5; TRBD2 matches at 8 bases. The CDR3 sequence is 15 residues long. Germline V gene sequence: CDR1 SNHLY, CDR2 FYNNEI. Germline trimming cut 4 bases from V and 2 bases from J; bases unmatched to any gene: 6. CDR3 region: CASSAQTSGQETQYF. CDR3 nucleotides: TGTGCCAGCAGTGCCCAAACTAGCGGTCAAGAGACCCAGTACTTC.

V and J are TRBV2 and TRBJ1-5; no clear D. V was cut by 3 bases and J by 4 bases, with 7 bases left in between. The germline V gene has CDR1 SNHLY and CDR2 FYNNEI. The CDR3 has 13 amino acids. The CDR3 is CASSERWNQPQHF. In DNA form, the CDR3 reads TGTGCCAGCAGTGAGCGGTGGAATCAGCCCCAGCATTTT. Looking up the rest from reference TRBV2 and TRBJ1-5 gives the full variable domain: EPEVTQTPSHQVTQMGQEVILRCVPISNHLYFYWYRQILGQKVEFLVSFYNNEISEKSEIFDDQFSVERPDGSNFTLKIRSTKLEDSAMYFCASSERWNQPQHFGDGTRLSIL.